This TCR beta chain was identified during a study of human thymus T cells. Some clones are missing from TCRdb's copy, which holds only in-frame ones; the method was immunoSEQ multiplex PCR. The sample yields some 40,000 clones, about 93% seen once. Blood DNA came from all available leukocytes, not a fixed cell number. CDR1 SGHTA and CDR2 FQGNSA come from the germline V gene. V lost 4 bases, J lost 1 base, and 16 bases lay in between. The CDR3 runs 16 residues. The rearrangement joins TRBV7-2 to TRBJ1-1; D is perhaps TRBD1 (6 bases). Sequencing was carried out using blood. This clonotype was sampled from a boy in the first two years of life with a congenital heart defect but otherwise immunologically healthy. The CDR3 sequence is CASSSLQGKANTEAFF. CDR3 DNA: TGTGCCAGCAGCTCACTTCAGGGGAAGGCGAACACTGAAGCTTTCTTT.